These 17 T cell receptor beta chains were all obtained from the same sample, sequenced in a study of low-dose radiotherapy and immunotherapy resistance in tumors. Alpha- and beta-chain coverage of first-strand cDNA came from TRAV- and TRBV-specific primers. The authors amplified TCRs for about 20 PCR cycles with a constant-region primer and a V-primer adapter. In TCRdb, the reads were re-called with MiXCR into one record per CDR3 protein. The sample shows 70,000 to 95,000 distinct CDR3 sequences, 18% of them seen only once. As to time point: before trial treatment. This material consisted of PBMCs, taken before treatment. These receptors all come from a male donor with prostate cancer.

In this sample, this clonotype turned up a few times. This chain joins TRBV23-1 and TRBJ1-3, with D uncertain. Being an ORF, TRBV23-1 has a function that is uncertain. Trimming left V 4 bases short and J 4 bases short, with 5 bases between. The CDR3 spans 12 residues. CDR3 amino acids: CASSRTGNTIYF. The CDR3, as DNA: TGCGCCAGCAGTCGTACGGGAAACACCATATATTTT.

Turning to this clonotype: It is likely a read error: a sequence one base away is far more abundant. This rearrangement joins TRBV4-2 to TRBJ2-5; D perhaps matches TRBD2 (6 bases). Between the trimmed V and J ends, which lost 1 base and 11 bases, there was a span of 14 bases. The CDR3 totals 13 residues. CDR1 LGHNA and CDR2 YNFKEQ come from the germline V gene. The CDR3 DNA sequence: TGTGCCAGCAGCCAAGTCGAGTTTCGGGAGCAGTACTTC. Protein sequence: CASSQVEFREQYF.

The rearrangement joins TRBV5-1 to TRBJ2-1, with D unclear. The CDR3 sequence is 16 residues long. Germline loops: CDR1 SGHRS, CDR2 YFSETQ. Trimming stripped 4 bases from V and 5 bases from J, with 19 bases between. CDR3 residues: CASSIPPPPPDNEQFF. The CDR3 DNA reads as TGCGCCAGCAGCATCCCCCCCCCTCCGCCCGACAATGAGCAGTTCTTC. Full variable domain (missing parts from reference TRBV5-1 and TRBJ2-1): KAGVTQTPRYLIKTRGQQVTLSCSPISGHRSVSWYQQTPGQGLQFLFEYFSETQRNKGNFPGRFSGRQFSNSRSEMNVSTLELGDSALYLCASSIPPPPPDNEQFFGPGTRLTVL.

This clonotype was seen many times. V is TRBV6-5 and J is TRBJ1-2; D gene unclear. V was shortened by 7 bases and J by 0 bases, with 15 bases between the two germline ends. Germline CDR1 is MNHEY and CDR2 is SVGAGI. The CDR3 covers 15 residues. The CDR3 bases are TGTGCCAGCATCCGGGGAGGCAGTCCTAACTATGGCTACACCTTC. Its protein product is CASIRGGSPNYGYTF.

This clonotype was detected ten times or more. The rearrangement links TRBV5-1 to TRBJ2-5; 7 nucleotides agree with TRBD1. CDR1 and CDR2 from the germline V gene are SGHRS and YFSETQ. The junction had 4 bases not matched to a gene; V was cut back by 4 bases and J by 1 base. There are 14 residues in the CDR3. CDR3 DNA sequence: TGCGCCAGCAGCGAACGGGACAGCCAAGAGACCCAGTACTTC. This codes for CASSERDSQETQYF.

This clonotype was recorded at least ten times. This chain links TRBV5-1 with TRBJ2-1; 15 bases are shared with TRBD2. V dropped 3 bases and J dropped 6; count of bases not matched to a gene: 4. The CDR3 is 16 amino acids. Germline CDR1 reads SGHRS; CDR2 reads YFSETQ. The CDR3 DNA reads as TGCGCCAGCAGCTCCAGGACTAGCGGGGGGGCCAATGAGCAGTTCTTC. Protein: CASSSRTSGGANEQFF.

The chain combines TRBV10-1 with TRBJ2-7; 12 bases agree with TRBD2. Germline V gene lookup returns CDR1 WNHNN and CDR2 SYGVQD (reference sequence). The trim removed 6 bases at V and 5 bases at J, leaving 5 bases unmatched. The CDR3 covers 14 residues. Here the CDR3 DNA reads TGCGCCAGCAGCCTAGCGGGGGGGCCGGACGAGCAGTACTTC. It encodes CASSLAGGPDEQYF.

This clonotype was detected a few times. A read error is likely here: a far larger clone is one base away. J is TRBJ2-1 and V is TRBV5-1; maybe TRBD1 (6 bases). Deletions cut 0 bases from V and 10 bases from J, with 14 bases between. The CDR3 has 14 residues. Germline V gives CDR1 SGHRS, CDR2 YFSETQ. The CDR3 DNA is TGCGCCAGCAGCTTGGGCAGGGGTGCGTACGAGCAGTTCTTC. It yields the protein CASSLGRGAYEQFF.

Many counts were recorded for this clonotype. In DNA, the CDR3 is TGTGCCAGCAGCGTGGGCAATCAGCCCCAGCATTTT. This sequence encodes CASSVGNQPQHF. The gene calls are TRBV12-3 or TRBV12-4 and TRBJ1-5; D ambiguous. Trimming took 6 bases from V and 2 from J, leaving 5 bases between them. There are 12 residues in the CDR3.

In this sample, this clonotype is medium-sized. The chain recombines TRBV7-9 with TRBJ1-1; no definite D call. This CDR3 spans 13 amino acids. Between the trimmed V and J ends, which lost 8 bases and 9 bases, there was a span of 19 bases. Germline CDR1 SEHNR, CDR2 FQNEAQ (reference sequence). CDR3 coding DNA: TGTGCCAGCGATGGAGGGTCGGCACAGAAAGCTTTCTTT. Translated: CASDGGSAQKAFF.

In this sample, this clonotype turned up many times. The CDR3 bases are TGTGCCAGCAGCCAGTGGTTAGGGCGCACAGATACGCAGTATTTT. This sequence encodes CASSQWLGRTDTQYF. This rearrangement joins TRBV3-1 to TRBJ2-3; D is undetermined. CDR1 and CDR2 (germline): LGHDT, YNNKEL (reference sequence). The CDR3 extends over 15 amino acids. V dropped 3 bases and J dropped 1 base, with 11 bases sitting between them.

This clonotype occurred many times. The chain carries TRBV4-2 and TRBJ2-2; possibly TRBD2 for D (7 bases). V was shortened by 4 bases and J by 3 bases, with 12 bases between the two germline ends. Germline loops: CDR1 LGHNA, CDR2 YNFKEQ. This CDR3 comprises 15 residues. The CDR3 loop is CASSRGGLDTGELFF. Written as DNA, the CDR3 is TGTGCCAGCAGCCGGGGGGGGCTGGACACCGGGGAGCTGTTTTTT.

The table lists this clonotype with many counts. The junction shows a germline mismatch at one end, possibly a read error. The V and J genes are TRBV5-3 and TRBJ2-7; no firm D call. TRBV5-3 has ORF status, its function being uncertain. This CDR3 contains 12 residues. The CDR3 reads CASSLSAYEQYF. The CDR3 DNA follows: TGTGCCAGCAGCTTAAGCGCCTACGAGCAGTACTTC.

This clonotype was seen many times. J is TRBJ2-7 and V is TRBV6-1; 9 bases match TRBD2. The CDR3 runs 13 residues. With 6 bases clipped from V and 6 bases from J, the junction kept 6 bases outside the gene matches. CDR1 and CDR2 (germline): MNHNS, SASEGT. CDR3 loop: CASSRGTSLEQYF. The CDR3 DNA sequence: TGTGCCAGCAGCCGCGGGACTAGCCTCGAGCAGTACTTC.

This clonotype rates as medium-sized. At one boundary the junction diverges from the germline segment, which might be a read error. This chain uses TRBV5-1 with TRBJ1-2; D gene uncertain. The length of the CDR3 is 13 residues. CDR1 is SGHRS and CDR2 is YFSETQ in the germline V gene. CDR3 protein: CASSLEESRGYTF. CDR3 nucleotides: TGTGCCAGCAGCTTGGAGGAGTCGCGTGGCTACACCTTC.

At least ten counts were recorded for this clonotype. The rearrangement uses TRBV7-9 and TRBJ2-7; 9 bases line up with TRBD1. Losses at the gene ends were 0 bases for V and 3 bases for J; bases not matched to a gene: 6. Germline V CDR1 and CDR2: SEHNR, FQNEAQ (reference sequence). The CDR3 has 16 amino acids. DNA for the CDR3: TGTGCCAGCAGCTTAGCCGGGACAGGGAACGTCTACGAGCAGTACTTC. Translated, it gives CASSLAGTGNVYEQYF.

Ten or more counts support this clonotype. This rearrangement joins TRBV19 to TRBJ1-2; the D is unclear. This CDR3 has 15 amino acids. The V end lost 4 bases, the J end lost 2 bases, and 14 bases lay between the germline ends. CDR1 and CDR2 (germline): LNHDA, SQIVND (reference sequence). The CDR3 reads CASSTDSSRNYGYTF. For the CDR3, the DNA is TGTGCCAGTAGTACGGACTCCTCGAGAAACTATGGCTACACCTTC.